Sequencing of this T cell receptor (beta chain) was carried out in a study of T cell responses to AZD1222 COVID-19 vaccine. V was clipped by 4 bases and J by 8 bases; unmatched bases: 4. The CDR3 has 13 residues. Sequenced by immunoSEQ multiplex PCR; TCRdb stores in-frame clones only, minus some. There are approximately 130,000 clones in the sample; about 89% occur only once, and 9.5% lies in the top ten. The sample was peripheral blood, taken 28 days after the second AZD1222 dose. The chain uses TRBV12-3 or TRBV12-4 and TRBJ2-3; 9 nucleotides match TRBD1. The sequence came from an adult who received the AZD1222 COVID-19 vaccine. This CDR3 reads CASSYTGQGTQYF. For the CDR3, the DNA is TGTGCCAGCAGTTACACGGGACAGGGTACGCAGTATTTT.